The sequence of this T cell receptor (beta chain) was determined in a study of T cell responses to AZD1222 COVID-19 vaccine. Study-wide findings and caveats: Targets within unmutated variant regions were reportedly found for nearly half of spike-specific TCRs. Breadth and depth of Spike-specific TCRs rose after two AZD1222 doses. Clonal diversity may have been underestimated, and the donors were mostly white British, with more females than males. Recipients of AZD1222 seropositive at baseline numbered only 5 to 7.

Comment on this clone: What it recognizes is unknown.

Germline values: CDR1 LNHDA, CDR2 SQIVND (reference sequence). This CDR3 contains 13 residues. Trimming shortened V by 6 bases and J by 5 bases, and 13 bases separated the two germline ends. The repertoire was sequenced with immunoSEQ multiplex PCR; TCRdb's copy has only in-frame clones and lacks some. The sample has 120,000 or so clones, nearly 90% seen once; the top ten hold approximately 3%. The receptor comes from an adult in good health. The chain links TRBV19 to TRBJ2-5, with D possibly being TRBD1 or TRBD2 (5 bases each). Sequenced here: peripheral blood, sampled on day 0 of AZD1222 vaccination. CDR3: CASSTLGTETQYF. The CDR3 DNA follows: TGTGCCAGTAGCACCCTCGGGACGGAGACCCAGTACTTC.